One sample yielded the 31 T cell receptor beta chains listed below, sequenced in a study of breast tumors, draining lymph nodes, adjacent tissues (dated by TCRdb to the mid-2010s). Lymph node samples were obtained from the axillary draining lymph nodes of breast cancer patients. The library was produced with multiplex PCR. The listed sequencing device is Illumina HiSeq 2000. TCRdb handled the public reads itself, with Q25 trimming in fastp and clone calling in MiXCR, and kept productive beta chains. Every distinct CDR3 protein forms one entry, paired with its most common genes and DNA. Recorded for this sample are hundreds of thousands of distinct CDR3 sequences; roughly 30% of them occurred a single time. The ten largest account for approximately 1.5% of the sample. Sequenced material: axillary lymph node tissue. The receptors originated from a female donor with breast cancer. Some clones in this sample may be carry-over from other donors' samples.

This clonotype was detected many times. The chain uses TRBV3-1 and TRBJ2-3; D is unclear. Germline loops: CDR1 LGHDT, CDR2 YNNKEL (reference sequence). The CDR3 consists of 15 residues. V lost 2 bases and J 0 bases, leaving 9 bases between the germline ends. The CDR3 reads CASSQNPASTDTQYF. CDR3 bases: TGTGCCAGCAGCCAAAATCCGGCTAGCACAGATACGCAGTATTTT.

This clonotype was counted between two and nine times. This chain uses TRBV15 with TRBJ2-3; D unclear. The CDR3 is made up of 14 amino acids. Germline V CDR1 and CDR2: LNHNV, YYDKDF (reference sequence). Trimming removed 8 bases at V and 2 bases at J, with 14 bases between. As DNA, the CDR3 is TGTGCCACCTCCTCGGTGGGATACACAGATACGCAGTATTTT. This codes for CATSSVGYTDTQYF.

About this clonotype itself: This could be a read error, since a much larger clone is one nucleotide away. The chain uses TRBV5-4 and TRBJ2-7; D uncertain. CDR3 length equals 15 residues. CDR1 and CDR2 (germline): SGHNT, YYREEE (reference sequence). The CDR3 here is CASSLGLSPAYKQYF. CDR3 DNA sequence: TGTGCCAGCAGCTTGGGTCTGAGCCCAGCCTACAAGCAGTACTTC.

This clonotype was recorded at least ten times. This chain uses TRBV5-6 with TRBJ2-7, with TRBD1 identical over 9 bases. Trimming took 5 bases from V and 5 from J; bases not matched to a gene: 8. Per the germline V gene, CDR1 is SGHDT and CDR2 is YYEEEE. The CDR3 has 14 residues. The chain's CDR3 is CASRKPGQGHEQYF. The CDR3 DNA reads TGTGCCAGCAGAAAACCGGGACAGGGCCACGAGCAGTACTTC.

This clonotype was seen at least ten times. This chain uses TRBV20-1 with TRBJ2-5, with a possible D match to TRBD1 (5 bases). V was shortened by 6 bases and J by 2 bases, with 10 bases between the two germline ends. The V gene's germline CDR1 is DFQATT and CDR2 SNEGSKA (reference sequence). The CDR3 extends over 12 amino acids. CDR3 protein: CSADRRQETQYF. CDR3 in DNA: TGCAGTGCCGACAGAAGACAAGAGACCCAGTACTTC.

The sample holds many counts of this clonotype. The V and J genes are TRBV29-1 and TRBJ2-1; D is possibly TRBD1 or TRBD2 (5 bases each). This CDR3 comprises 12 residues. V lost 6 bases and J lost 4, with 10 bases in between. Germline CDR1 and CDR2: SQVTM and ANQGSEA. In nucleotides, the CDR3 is TGCAGCGTCCAAGGGACGTACAATGAGCAGTTCTTC. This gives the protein CSVQGTYNEQFF.

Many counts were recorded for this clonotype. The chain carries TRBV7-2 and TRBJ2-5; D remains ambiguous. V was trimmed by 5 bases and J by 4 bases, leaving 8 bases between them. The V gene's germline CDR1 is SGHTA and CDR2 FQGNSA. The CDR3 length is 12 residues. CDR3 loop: CASSQTRETQYF. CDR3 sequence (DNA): TGTGCCAGCAGCCAGACCAGAGAGACCCAGTACTTC.

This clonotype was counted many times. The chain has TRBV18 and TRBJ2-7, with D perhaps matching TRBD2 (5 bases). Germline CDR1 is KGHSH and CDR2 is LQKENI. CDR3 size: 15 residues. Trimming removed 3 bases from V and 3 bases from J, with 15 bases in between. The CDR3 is CASSPPSGTNYEQYF. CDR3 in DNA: TGTGCCAGCTCACCCCCGAGCGGAACTAACTACGAGCAGTACTTC. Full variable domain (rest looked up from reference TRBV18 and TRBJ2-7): NAGVMQNPRHLVRRRGQEARLRCSPMKGHSHVYWYRQLPEEGLKFMVYLQKENIIDESGMPKERFSAEFPKEGPSILRIQQVVRGDSAAYFCASSPPSGTNYEQYFGPGTRLTVT.

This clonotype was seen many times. CDR3 region: CASSSPNGVDGYTF. The CDR3 nucleotides are TGTGCCAGCAGTTCCCCGAACGGGGTGGATGGCTACACCTTC. The chain has TRBV6-6 and TRBJ1-2; D is uncertain. The CDR3 loop spans 14 amino acids. Germline V gives CDR1 MNHNY, CDR2 SVGAGI (reference sequence). The V end was cut by 4 bases, the J end by 6 bases, with 15 bases between.

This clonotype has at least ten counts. The CDR3 nucleotides are TGTGCCAGCAGCTTAATCAATGAGCAGTTCTTC. The encoded protein is CASSLINEQFF. V gene TRBV7-2 combines with J gene TRBJ2-1; D is unresolved. This CDR3 region has 11 residues. Trimming removed 2 bases at V and 6 bases at J, with 2 bases between. Germline V CDR1 and CDR2: SGHTA, FQGNSA.

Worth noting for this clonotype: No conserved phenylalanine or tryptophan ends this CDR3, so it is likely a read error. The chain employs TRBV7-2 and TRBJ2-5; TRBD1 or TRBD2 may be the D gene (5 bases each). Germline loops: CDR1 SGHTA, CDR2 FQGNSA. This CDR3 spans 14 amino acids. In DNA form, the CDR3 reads TGCGCCAGCAGCTTAGAGGGGTTCCAAGAGACCCAGTACCTC. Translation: CASSLEGFQETQYL.

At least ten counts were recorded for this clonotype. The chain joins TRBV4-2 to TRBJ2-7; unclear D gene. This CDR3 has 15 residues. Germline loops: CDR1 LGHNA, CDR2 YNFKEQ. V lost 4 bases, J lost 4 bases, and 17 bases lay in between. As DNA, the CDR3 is TGTGCCAGCAGCCTAGAGTGGCAGCTCAGGTACGAGCAGTACTTC. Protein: CASSLEWQLRYEQYF.

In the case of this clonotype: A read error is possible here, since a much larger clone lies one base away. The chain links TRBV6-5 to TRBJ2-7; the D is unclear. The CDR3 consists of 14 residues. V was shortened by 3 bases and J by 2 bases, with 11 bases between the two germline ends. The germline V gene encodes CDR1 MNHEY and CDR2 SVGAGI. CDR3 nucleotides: TGTGCCAGCAGTTATTCCTCTCCAGCCTACGAGCAGTACTTC. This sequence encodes CASSYSSPAYEQYF.

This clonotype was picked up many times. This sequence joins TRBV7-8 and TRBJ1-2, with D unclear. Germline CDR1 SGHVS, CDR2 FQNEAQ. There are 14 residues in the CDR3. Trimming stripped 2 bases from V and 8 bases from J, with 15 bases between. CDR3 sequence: CASSLRQSGGGYTF. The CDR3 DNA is TGTGCCAGCAGCTTAAGGCAGTCCGGTGGCGGCTACACCTTC.

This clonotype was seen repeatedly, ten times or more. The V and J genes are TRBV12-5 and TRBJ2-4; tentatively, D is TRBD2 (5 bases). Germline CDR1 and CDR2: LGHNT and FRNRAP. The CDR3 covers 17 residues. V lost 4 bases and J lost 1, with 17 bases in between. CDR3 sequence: CASGSGIPSRAKNIQYF. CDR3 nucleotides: TGTGCTAGTGGTTCCGGGATCCCGAGTAGGGCCAAAAACATTCAGTACTTC.

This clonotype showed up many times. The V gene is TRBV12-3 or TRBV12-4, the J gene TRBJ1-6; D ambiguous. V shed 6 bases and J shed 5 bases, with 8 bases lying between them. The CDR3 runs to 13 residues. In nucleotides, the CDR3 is TGTGCCAGCAGAACAGAACATAATTCACCCCTCCACTTT. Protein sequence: CASRTEHNSPLHF.

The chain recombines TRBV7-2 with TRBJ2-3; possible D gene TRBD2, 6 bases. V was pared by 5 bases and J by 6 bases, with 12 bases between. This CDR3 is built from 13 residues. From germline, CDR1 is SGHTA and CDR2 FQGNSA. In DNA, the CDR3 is TGTGCCAGCAGCCATCGCGGGAAGGATACGCAGTATTTT. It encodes CASSHRGKDTQYF.

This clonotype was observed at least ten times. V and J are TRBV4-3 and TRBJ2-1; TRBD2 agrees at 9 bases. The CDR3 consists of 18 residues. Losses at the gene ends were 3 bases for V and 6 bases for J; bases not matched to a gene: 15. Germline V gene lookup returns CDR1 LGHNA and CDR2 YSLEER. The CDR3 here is CASSHQGWASGAGNEQFF. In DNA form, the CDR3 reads TGCGCCAGCAGCCATCAGGGGTGGGCTAGCGGGGCTGGCAATGAGCAGTTCTTC.

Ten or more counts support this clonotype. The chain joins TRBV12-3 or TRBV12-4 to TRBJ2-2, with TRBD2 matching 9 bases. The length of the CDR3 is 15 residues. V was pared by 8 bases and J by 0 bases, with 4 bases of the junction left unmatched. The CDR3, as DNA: TGTGCCAGCTATCTAGCGGGACCGAACACCGGGGAGCTGTTTTTT. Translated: CASYLAGPNTGELFF.

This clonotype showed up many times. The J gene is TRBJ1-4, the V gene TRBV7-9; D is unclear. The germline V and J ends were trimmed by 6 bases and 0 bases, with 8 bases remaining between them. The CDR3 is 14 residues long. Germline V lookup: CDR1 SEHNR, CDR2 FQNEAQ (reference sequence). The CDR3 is CASRYDSTNEKLFF. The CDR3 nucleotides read TGTGCCAGCAGATACGACTCAACTAATGAAAAACTGTTTTTT.

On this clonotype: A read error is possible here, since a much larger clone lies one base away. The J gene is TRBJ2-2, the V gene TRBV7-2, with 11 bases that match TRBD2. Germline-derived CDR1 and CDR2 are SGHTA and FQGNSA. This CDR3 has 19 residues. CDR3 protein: CASSLGRMTSGNPLGELIF. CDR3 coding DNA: TGTGCCAGCAGCTTAGGGCGAATGACTAGCGGGAACCCTCTCGGGGAGCTGATTTTT.

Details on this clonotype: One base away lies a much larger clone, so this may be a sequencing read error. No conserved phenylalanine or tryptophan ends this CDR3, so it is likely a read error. The CDR3 DNA is TGTGCCAGCCGGAGGGGGGAGACAGGGTCCCAAGAGACCCAGTACTCC. It encodes CASRRGETGSQETQYS. The rearrangement joins TRBV19 to TRBJ2-5; TRBD1 might be the D (7 bases). V was clipped by 9 bases and J by 1 base, with 21 bases between them. This CDR3 is 16 amino acids long. Germline CDR1 LNHDA, CDR2 SQIVND (reference sequence).

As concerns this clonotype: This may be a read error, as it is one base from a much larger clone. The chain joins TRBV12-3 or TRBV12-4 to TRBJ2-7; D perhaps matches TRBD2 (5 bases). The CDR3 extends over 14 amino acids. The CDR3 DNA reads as TGTGTCAGCAGTTTACCCGGGAAAGCCTACGAGCAGTACTTC. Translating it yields CVSSLPGKAYEQYF.

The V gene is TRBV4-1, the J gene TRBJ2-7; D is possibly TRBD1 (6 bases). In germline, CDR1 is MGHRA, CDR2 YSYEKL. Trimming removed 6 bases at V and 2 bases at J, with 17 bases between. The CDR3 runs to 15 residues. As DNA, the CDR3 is TGCGCCAGCAGTGATCCGGGACAAAGTCCCTACGAGCAGTACTTC. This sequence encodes CASSDPGQSPYEQYF.

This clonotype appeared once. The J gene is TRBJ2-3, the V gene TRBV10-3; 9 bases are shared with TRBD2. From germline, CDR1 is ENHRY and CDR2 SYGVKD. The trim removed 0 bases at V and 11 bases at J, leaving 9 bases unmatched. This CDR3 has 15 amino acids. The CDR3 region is CAISESGGRAFEQYF. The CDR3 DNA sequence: TGTGCCATCAGTGAGTCGGGCGGGAGGGCCTTTGAGCAGTATTTT.

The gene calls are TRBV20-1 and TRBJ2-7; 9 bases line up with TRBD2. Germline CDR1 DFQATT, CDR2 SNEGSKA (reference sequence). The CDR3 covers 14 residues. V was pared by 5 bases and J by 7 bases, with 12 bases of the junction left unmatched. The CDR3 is CSASGAGGPEEQYF. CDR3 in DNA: TGCAGTGCTTCCGGGGCGGGAGGGCCAGAAGAGCAGTACTTC.

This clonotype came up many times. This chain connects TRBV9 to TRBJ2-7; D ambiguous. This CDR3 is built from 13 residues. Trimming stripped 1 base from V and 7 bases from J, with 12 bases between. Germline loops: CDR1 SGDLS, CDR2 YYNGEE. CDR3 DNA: TGTGCCAGCAGCGTACTGGGTACTGGGGAGCAGTACTTC. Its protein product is CASSVLGTGEQYF.

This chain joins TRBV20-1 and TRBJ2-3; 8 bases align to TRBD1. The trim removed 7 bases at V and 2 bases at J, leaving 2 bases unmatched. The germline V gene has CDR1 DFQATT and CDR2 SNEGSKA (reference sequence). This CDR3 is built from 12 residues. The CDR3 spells CSETGATDTQYF. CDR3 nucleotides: TGCAGTGAGACAGGGGCCACAGATACGCAGTATTTT.

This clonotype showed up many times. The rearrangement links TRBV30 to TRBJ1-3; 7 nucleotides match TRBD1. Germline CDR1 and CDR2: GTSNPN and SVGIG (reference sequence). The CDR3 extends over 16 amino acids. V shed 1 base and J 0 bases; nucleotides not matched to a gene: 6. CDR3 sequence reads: CAWSETGAISGNTIYF. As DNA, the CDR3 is TGTGCCTGGAGTGAAACAGGGGCTATCTCTGGAAACACCATATATTTT.

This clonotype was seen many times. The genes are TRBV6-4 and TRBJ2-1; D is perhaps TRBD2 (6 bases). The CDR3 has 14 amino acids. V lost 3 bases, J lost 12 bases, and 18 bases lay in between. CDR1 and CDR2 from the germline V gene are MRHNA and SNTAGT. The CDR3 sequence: CASSEGLRAEGQFF. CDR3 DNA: TGTGCCAGCAGTGAGGGTCTTCGAGCGGAGGGGCAGTTCTTC.

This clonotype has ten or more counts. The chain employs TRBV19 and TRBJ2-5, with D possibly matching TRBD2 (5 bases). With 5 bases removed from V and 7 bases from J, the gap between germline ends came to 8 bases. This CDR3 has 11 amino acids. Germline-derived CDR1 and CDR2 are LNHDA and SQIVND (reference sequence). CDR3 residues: CASSDRGTQYF. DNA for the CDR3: TGTGCCAGTAGTGACCGGGGGACCCAGTACTTC.